The rows below give T cell receptor beta chains drawn from one sample of a study of cytomegalovirus exposure and HLA in healthy donors. Repertoires were generated with immunoSEQ multiplex PCR, while TCRdb's copy carries only in-frame clones and drops some. The data hold roughly 100,000 clones, with approximately 84% observed a single time. Specimen: PBMCs. All receptors come from a male donor in good health and CMV-seronegative. The CDR3 runs from the conserved cysteine through the conserved F or W. Fields, in order: CDR3 DNA, CDR3 protein, clone size, D gene, J gene, V gene. The D gene is left open where the match is weak. The size entry is marked missing in some rows and otherwise reads once, few, many or a size class.

DNA: TGTGCCAGCAGCTTTAGCGGGAGGGGGCCAGAGACCCAGTACTTC
CDR3: CASSFSGRGPETQYF
size: .
D: TRBD2
J: TRBJ2-5
V: TRBV13

DNA: TGTGCCAGCACCGACCTACAGGTGCTCATGAACACTGAAGCTTTCTTT
CDR3: CASTDLQVLMNTEAFF
size: .
D: .
J: TRBJ1-1
V: TRBV28

DNA: TGCGCCAGCAGCCAGGGAAATTCAGGGGGTGGGGCCAACGTCCTGACTTTC
CDR3: CASSQGNSGGGANVLTF
size: .
D: TRBD1
J: TRBJ2-6
V: TRBV4-3

DNA: TGCGCCAGCACCTCGACAGGGAGGTTGAACACTGAAGCTTTCTTT
CDR3: CASTSTGRLNTEAFF
size: .
D: TRBD1
J: TRBJ1-1
V: TRBV5-1

DNA: TGTGCCAGCATTAGGTGGCTAGCGGGAGCCTACGAGCAGTACTTC
CDR3: CASIRWLAGAYEQYF
size: .
D: TRBD2
J: TRBJ2-7
V: TRBV27

DNA: TGCAGCGTTGCGACCAGCGGGAGCACAGATACGCAGTATTTT
CDR3: CSVATSGSTDTQYF
size: .
D: .
J: TRBJ2-3
V: TRBV29-1

DNA: TGTGCCAGTAGTATACTAGCGGGAGTCTCCTACGAGCAGTACTTC
CDR3: CASSILAGVSYEQYF
size: .
D: TRBD2
J: TRBJ2-7
V: TRBV19

DNA: TGTGCCAGCACCCCAGAAGGTGGCGGGAGGATTGAGACCCAGTACTTC
CDR3: CASTPEGGGRIETQYF
size: .
D: TRBD2
J: TRBJ2-5
V: TRBV2

DNA: TGTGCCACCAGCAGAGATCCGGGAGGGGCGGGAACATCCTACGAGCAGTACTTC
CDR3: CATSRDPGGAGTSYEQYF
size: .
D: TRBD2
J: TRBJ2-7
V: TRBV15

DNA: TGCGCCAGCAGTCAATCGAGCCGGACAGGGATGCTGGCCAAAAACATTCAGTACTTC
CDR3: CASSQSSRTGMLAKNIQYF
size: .
D: TRBD1
J: TRBJ2-4
V: TRBV23-1

DNA: TGTGCCAGCAGTCCTAGTCGGATTTCCTACGAGCAGTACTTC
CDR3: CASSPSRISYEQYF
size: .
D: .
J: TRBJ2-7
V: TRBV14

DNA: TGCGCCAGCAGCACCCTGGGACAGGACGATGGCTACACCTTC
CDR3: CASSTLGQDDGYTF
size: .
D: TRBD1
J: TRBJ1-2
V: TRBV5-1

DNA: TGTGCCAGCAGTGCCAGAGGACAGGGTACTGAAGCTTTCTTT
CDR3: CASSARGQGTEAFF
size: .
D: TRBD1
J: TRBJ1-1
V: TRBV27

DNA: TGTGCCTGGAGTGTCGTCTCCTACAATGAGCAGTTCTTC
CDR3: CAWSVVSYNEQFF
size: .
D: .
J: TRBJ2-1
V: TRBV30

DNA: TGTGCAATCCGACAGGGTGGTAGCAATCAGCCCCAGCATTTT
CDR3: CAIRQGGSNQPQHF
size: once
D: TRBD1
J: TRBJ1-5
V: TRBV28

DNA: TGTGCCAGCAGTGCGGCCCGGACAGGGAGCTCTGGAAACACCATATATTTT
CDR3: CASSAARTGSSGNTIYF
size: .
D: TRBD1
J: TRBJ1-3
V: TRBV6-1

DNA: TGTGCCAGCAGCCAAGGGGGGGGGACGGAGACCCAGTACTTC
CDR3: CASSQGGGTETQYF
size: .
D: .
J: TRBJ2-5
V: TRBV27

DNA: TGCGCCAGCAGCCAAGTAGAGGCCAATGAGCAGTTCTTC
CDR3: CASSQVEANEQFF
size: .
D: .
J: TRBJ2-1
V: TRBV4-1

DNA: TGCGCCAGCAGCATACTCCGCGGGGGCCAAGAGACCCAGTACTTC
CDR3: CASSILRGGQETQYF
size: .
D: TRBD2
J: TRBJ2-5
V: TRBV5-1

DNA: TGTGCCAGCAGTTTGGGCCCCTCGGGGGGGCGCGGTGGAAACACCATATATTTT
CDR3: CASSLGPSGGRGGNTIYF
size: .
D: .
J: TRBJ1-3
V: TRBV28

DNA: TGCGCCAGCAGCTTGGGAATAGCGGGTGAGCAGTTCTTC
CDR3: CASSLGIAGEQFF
size: .
D: TRBD2
J: TRBJ2-1
V: TRBV5-1

DNA: TGTGCCAGCAGCTCCCTCGGGAAGTCCTACGAGCAGTACTTC
CDR3: CASSSLGKSYEQYF
size: .
D: .
J: TRBJ2-7
V: TRBV7-8

DNA: TGCAGCGTTAAAGCGGTTAGCACAGATACGCAGTATTTT
CDR3: CSVKAVSTDTQYF
size: once
D: .
J: TRBJ2-3
V: TRBV29-1

DNA: TGTGCCAGCAGTACAGTGGGCCGATTCACCGGGGAGCTGTTTTTT
CDR3: CASSTVGRFTGELFF
size: .
D: .
J: TRBJ2-2
V: TRBV7-2

DNA: TGTGCCAGCAGCCCGCAGGTCAACACCGGGGAGCTGTTTTTT
CDR3: CASSPQVNTGELFF
size: few
D: .
J: TRBJ2-2
V: TRBV7-9

DNA: TGTGCCAGCAGCGTACTAACAGGGGGCAGCCTACATTTT
CDR3: CASSVLTGGSLHF
size: .
D: TRBD1
J: TRBJ1-3
V: TRBV9

DNA: TGTGCCAGCACCCCATTGGGGGCCGGGGAAAAACTGTTTTTT
CDR3: CASTPLGAGEKLFF
size: .
D: .
J: TRBJ1-4
V: TRBV21-1

DNA: TGCGCCAGCAGCCAAGATCGACAGGGGGCGGACTATGGCTACACCTTC
CDR3: CASSQDRQGADYGYTF
size: .
D: TRBD1
J: TRBJ1-2
V: TRBV4-3

DNA: TGTGCCAGCAGCTCCCTACGACAGGGTAGAGCCAATGAGCAGTTCTTC
CDR3: CASSSLRQGRANEQFF
size: .
D: .
J: TRBJ2-1
V: TRBV21-1

DNA: TGCGCCAGCCGGACCCGGGGAGGCGCGGACAATGAGCAGTTCTTC
CDR3: CASRTRGGADNEQFF
size: .
D: .
J: TRBJ2-1
V: TRBV4-1

DNA: TGTGCCAGCACCTACGGGAGGGGGGGCAATCAGCCCCAGCATTTT
CDR3: CASTYGRGGNQPQHF
size: .
D: .
J: TRBJ1-5
V: TRBV5-6

DNA: TGCAGTGCTAGAGTAGAGTACGAGCAGTACTTC
CDR3: CSARVEYEQYF
size: .
D: .
J: TRBJ2-7
V: TRBV20-1

DNA: TGTGCCAGCAGCTCCCCCGGGACTAGATTCTACGAGCAGTACTTC
CDR3: CASSSPGTRFYEQYF
size: .
D: TRBD2
J: TRBJ2-7
V: TRBV27

DNA: TGTGCCAGCAGGGGGGGGCTAGCGGGAGGCGGATTATCAGATACGCAGTATTTT
CDR3: CASRGGLAGGGLSDTQYF
size: .
D: TRBD2
J: TRBJ2-3
V: TRBV5-4

DNA: TGTGCCAGCAGCTCCGTAGCGGGAGGTACGCGGGAGCAGTTCTTC
CDR3: CASSSVAGGTREQFF
size: once
D: TRBD2
J: TRBJ2-1
V: TRBV7-6

DNA: TGTGCCTGGAGTAGACAGATTTTCGTTTATGGCTACACCTTC
CDR3: CAWSRQIFVYGYTF
size: .
D: .
J: TRBJ1-2
V: TRBV30

DNA: TGCGCCAGCAGCCCCCGGGAAGGGGGAGCGGAGACCCAGTACTTC
CDR3: CASSPREGGAETQYF
size: few
D: .
J: TRBJ2-5
V: TRBV4-3

DNA: TGTGCCAGCAGCCCCCGTTTTGAGGTTTGGAATCAGCCCCAGCATTTT
CDR3: CASSPRFEVWNQPQHF
size: .
D: .
J: TRBJ1-5
V: TRBV7-3

DNA: TGTGCCACCAGCCCACGGACAGGGATGGGCACTGAAGCTTTCTTT
CDR3: CATSPRTGMGTEAFF
size: .
D: TRBD1
J: TRBJ1-1
V: TRBV15

DNA: TGTGCCAGCAGCTCCCGGGACATAATCTACGAGCAGTACTTC
CDR3: CASSSRDIIYEQYF
size: once
D: .
J: TRBJ2-7
V: TRBV28

DNA: TGTGCCAGCGGCGTTGACAGTAGCAATCAGCCCCAGCATTTT
CDR3: CASGVDSSNQPQHF
size: .
D: .
J: TRBJ1-5
V: TRBV7-8

DNA: TGTGCCAGCAGTTTATCCAGCACTGAAGCTTTCTTT
CDR3: CASSLSSTEAFF
size: .
D: .
J: TRBJ1-1
V: TRBV28

DNA: TGCAGCGGCCAACATAGGACATATGAGGACACTGAAGCTTTCTTT
CDR3: CSGQHRTYEDTEAFF
size: .
D: .
J: TRBJ1-1
V: TRBV29-1

DNA: TGTGCCAGTAGTATTTGGTCTGGAGGGTTGATCGAGCAGTACTTC
CDR3: CASSIWSGGLIEQYF
size: .
D: .
J: TRBJ2-7
V: TRBV19

DNA: TGTGCCAGCAAAAAGGAGGGATTGACCGGGGAGCTGTTTTTT
CDR3: CASKKEGLTGELFF
size: .
D: .
J: TRBJ2-2
V: TRBV6-1

DNA: TGTGCCAGCAGTTTAATATCGGGCAATGAGCAGTTCTTC
CDR3: CASSLISGNEQFF
size: .
D: .
J: TRBJ2-1
V: TRBV28

DNA: TGTGCCAGCAGTCCTGGGACTAGCGGGGAATCCTACGAGCAGTACTTC
CDR3: CASSPGTSGESYEQYF
size: .
D: TRBD2
J: TRBJ2-7
V: TRBV9

DNA: TGTGCCAGCAGCCCCTCTAGCGGGATAGGGTACGAGCAGTACTTC
CDR3: CASSPSSGIGYEQYF
size: .
D: TRBD2
J: TRBJ2-7
V: TRBV7-6

DNA: TGTGCCAGCTCACCAGTGCGGTCCAGGGAGCTGTTTTTT
CDR3: CASSPVRSRELFF
size: .
D: .
J: TRBJ2-2
V: TRBV18

DNA: TGTGCCAGTACCACGACAGGGTTTAGCAATCAGCCCCAGCATTTT
CDR3: CASTTTGFSNQPQHF
size: .
D: TRBD1
J: TRBJ1-5
V: TRBV19

DNA: TGCGCCAGCAGATTCGGACAGGGGGAGACCTACAATGAGCAGTTCTTC
CDR3: CASRFGQGETYNEQFF
size: .
D: TRBD1
J: TRBJ2-1
V: TRBV5-1

DNA: TGTGCCAGCAGACCCAAGGGACAGGGGGCCAATGAGCAGTTCTTC
CDR3: CASRPKGQGANEQFF
size: once
D: TRBD1
J: TRBJ2-1
V: TRBV27

DNA: TGTGCCAGCAGCTTGGATTCGGAGACCCAGTACTTC
CDR3: CASSLDSETQYF
size: .
D: .
J: TRBJ2-5
V: TRBV5-4

DNA: TGTGCCAGCTCAGAAGTGAGCACTGAAGCTTTCTTT
CDR3: CASSEVSTEAFF
size: .
D: .
J: TRBJ1-1
V: TRBV18

DNA: TGTGCCAGCAGCGTAATTAGCGGGAGCCCCGCACAGTATTTT
CDR3: CASSVISGSPAQYF
size: .
D: TRBD2
J: TRBJ2-3
V: TRBV9

DNA: TGTGCCAGCAGCTGGAAGCGGGACAGGGGGTTCTACGAGCAGTACTTC
CDR3: CASSWKRDRGFYEQYF
size: few
D: TRBD1
J: TRBJ2-7
V: TRBV5-6

DNA: TGTGCCAGCAGGTCCCCCCGGACAGGGAGACATGAGCAGTTCTTC
CDR3: CASRSPRTGRHEQFF
size: .
D: TRBD1
J: TRBJ2-1
V: TRBV28

DNA: TGCGCCAGCAGCCAGACTAGCGGGAGGAACAATGAGCAGTTCTTC
CDR3: CASSQTSGRNNEQFF
size: few
D: TRBD2
J: TRBJ2-1
V: TRBV10-1

DNA: TGTGCCAGCAGCACCGGGACTAGCGTTACCGGGGAGCTGTTTTTT
CDR3: CASSTGTSVTGELFF
size: once
D: TRBD2
J: TRBJ2-2
V: TRBV5-4

DNA: TGTGCCAGCAGCAACCCCGGGACTTCTGGAAACACCATATATTTT
CDR3: CASSNPGTSGNTIYF
size: .
D: .
J: TRBJ1-3
V: TRBV7-9